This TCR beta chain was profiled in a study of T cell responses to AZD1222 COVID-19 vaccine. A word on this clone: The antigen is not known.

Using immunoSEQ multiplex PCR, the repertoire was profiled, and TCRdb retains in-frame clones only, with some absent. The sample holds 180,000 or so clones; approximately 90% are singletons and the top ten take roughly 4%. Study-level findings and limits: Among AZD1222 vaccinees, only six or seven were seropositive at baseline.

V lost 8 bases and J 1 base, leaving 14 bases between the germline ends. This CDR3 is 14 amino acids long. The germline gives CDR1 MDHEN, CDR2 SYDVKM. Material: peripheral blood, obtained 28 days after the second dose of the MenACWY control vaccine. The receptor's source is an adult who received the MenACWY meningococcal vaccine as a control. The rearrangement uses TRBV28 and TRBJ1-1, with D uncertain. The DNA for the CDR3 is TGTGCCAGCCGCGAGGAGGGAAGGAACACTGAAGCTTTCTTT. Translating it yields CASREEGRNTEAFF.